This T cell receptor (beta chain) was documented in a study of blood T cell repertoires in COVID-19. Study in general: COVID-19 samples, acute and convalescent, were from the United States, Italy and Spain. The cDNA or gDNA used as material had been derived from T cells, B-cell-depleted T cells, or PBMCs.

V shed 5 bases and J 5 bases; nucleotides not matched to a gene: 5. CDR3 length equals 15 residues. Germline lookup yields CDR1 SEHNR and CDR2 FQNEAQ (reference sequence). As processed by the authors: Reference gene primer amplification gave nucleated cell count estimates. The method was immunoSEQ multiplex PCR; TCRdb's version includes in-frame clones alone and lacks a portion of them. The V and J calls and clone size come from that table; D and trimming were worked out from the DNA. The profile shows hundreds of thousands of clones, about 80% of them singletons. The chain couples TRBV7-9 to TRBJ2-5; 13 positions match TRBD2. The sequence was obtained from a woman older than 75 with acute or convalescent COVID-19. Source material: peripheral blood. The CDR3 bases are TGTGCCAGCAGCGGACTAGCGGGAGTAGGGGAGACCCAGTACTTC. It encodes CASSGLAGVGETQYF.